This is a list of T cell receptor beta chains from one sample in a study of CD8 T cells in Susac syndrome. TCRdb reprocessed the immunoSEQ multiplex PCR reads with MiXCR, giving one entry per CDR3 protein. Of roughly 200,000 distinct CDR3 sequences in the sample, around 93% were seen once. Sequencing was done on a sample of CD4+ T cells from PBMCs. These receptors came from a human donor with multiple sclerosis. Each CDR3 is given with its conserved first and last residue.

j_gene: TRBJ2-3
v_gene: TRBV19
CDR3aa: CASSRTSGDYTDTQYF

j_gene: TRBJ2-2
v_gene: TRBV20-1
CDR3aa: CSASFETPRGGELFF

j_gene: TRBJ1-1
v_gene: TRBV9
CDR3aa: CASRPALMNTEAFF

j_gene: TRBJ2-1
v_gene: TRBV27
CDR3aa: CASSLSGGRGGEQFF

j_gene: TRBJ1-1
v_gene: TRBV29-1
CDR3aa: CSAVRDRANTEAFF

j_gene: TRBJ2-6
v_gene: TRBV3-1
CDR3aa: CASSLQGTGGSGANVLTF

j_gene: TRBJ2-2
v_gene: TRBV27
CDR3aa: CASSSDRAYNTGELFF

j_gene: TRBJ2-3
v_gene: TRBV2
CDR3aa: CASSERQLTDTQYF

j_gene: TRBJ2-1
v_gene: TRBV12-5
CDR3aa: CASGLRLTGPNEQFF

j_gene: TRBJ2-2
v_gene: TRBV23-1
CDR3aa: CASSQIHYHGELFF

j_gene: TRBJ2-5
v_gene: TRBV19
CDR3aa: CASSLPGVVETQYF

j_gene: TRBJ2-1
v_gene: TRBV20-1
CDR3aa: CSAQRTSGGYNEQFF

j_gene: TRBJ2-3
v_gene: TRBV20-1
CDR3aa: CSARPLAELSTQYF

j_gene: TRBJ2-1
v_gene: TRBV29-1
CDR3aa: CSVTPGAHYNEQFF

j_gene: TRBJ2-1
v_gene: TRBV19
CDR3aa: CASRDRGGNEQFF

j_gene: TRBJ1-3
v_gene: TRBV20-1
CDR3aa: CSATQGADGNTIYF

j_gene: TRBJ2-3
v_gene: TRBV4-1
CDR3aa: CASSQGAVRGGREVDTQYF

j_gene: TRBJ2-1
v_gene: TRBV29-1
CDR3aa: CSVDNGGNEQFF

j_gene: TRBJ1-6
v_gene: TRBV6-5
CDR3aa: CASSYARDWSPLHF

j_gene: TRBJ2-6
v_gene: TRBV29-1
CDR3aa: CSVEVGSGANVLTF

j_gene: TRBJ2-3
v_gene: TRBV30
CDR3aa: CAWSVRPAITDTQYF

j_gene: TRBJ1-6
v_gene: TRBV4-2
CDR3aa: CASSQDPGEDSPLHF

j_gene: TRBJ2-1
v_gene: TRBV20-1
CDR3aa: CSARTGRSMSGRYNEQFF

j_gene: TRBJ2-7
v_gene: TRBV7-2
CDR3aa: CASSKSYEQYF

j_gene: TRBJ2-5
v_gene: TRBV25-1
CDR3aa: CASSAAGAQETQYF

j_gene: TRBJ2-1
v_gene: TRBV5-1
CDR3aa: CASSWTPDEQFF

j_gene: TRBJ1-6
v_gene: TRBV7-2
CDR3aa: CASSPDINNSPLHF

j_gene: TRBJ2-7
v_gene: TRBV4-2
CDR3aa: CASSQEGTSWVQYF

j_gene: TRBJ1-1
v_gene: TRBV6-6
CDR3aa: CASRDRVNTEAFF

j_gene: TRBJ2-1
v_gene: TRBV7-9
CDR3aa: CASSTGTSIYNEQFF

j_gene: TRBJ2-1
v_gene: TRBV3-1
CDR3aa: CASSQVSGYNEQFF

j_gene: TRBJ1-2
v_gene: TRBV29-1
CDR3aa: CSVLLTGRNYGYTF

j_gene: TRBJ2-1
v_gene: TRBV7-2
CDR3aa: CASSLDRVDEQFF

j_gene: TRBJ1-6
v_gene: TRBV20-1
CDR3aa: CSARDGTTGGSPLHF

j_gene: TRBJ2-5
v_gene: TRBV9
CDR3aa: CASSIGTSGNMETQYF

j_gene: TRBJ1-2
v_gene: TRBV7-9
CDR3aa: CASSSLDRFYGYTF

j_gene: TRBJ1-5
v_gene: TRBV30
CDR3aa: CAWSVRRDQPQHF

j_gene: TRBJ2-7
v_gene: TRBV5-1
CDR3aa: CASSLVTPGLSYEQYF

j_gene: TRBJ2-3
v_gene: TRBV3-1
CDR3aa: CASSQERVDTQYF

j_gene: TRBJ2-7
v_gene: TRBV20-1
CDR3aa: CSATPHRGSSYEQYF

j_gene: TRBJ2-5
v_gene: TRBV19
CDR3aa: CASSRDPRGEETQYF

j_gene: TRBJ1-2
v_gene: TRBV6-5
CDR3aa: CASSHRQGSYGYTF

j_gene: TRBJ2-3
v_gene: TRBV30
CDR3aa: CAWSLGGPSTDTQYF

j_gene: TRBJ2-6
v_gene: TRBV5-6
CDR3aa: CASSLFDANVLTF

j_gene: TRBJ2-3
v_gene: TRBV30
CDR3aa: CAWSVGSSGRSDTQYF

j_gene: TRBJ1-2
v_gene: TRBV3-1
CDR3aa: CASSQGGQGNYGYTF

j_gene: TRBJ1-5
v_gene: TRBV6-5
CDR3aa: CASSSQGGNQPQHF

j_gene: TRBJ2-1
v_gene: TRBV12-3/TRBV12-4
CDR3aa: CASSGGENEQFF